Presented here are 23 T cell receptor beta chains from one specimen sequenced in a study of blood T cell repertoires in COVID-19. The table came from immunoSEQ multiplex PCR; TCRdb's copy has only in-frame clones and leaves some out. Here the sample spans 90,000 to 140,000 clones, roughly 87% being singletons. What was sequenced was peripheral blood. These receptors were obtained from a man aged 50-59 years with acute or convalescent COVID-19.

The chain carries TRBV10-2 and TRBJ1-1; 7 bases are a match to TRBD1. CDR1 and CDR2 (germline): WSHSY, SAAADI. This CDR3 is built from 13 residues. The junction had 1 base not matched to a gene; V was cut back by 3 bases and J by 3 bases. The CDR3 loop is CASSEQGYTEAFF. The CDR3 DNA follows: TGCGCCAGCAGTGAACAGGGGTACACTGAAGCTTTCTTT.

This chain uses TRBV14 with TRBJ1-6; TRBD1 might be the D (5 bases). V was cut by 4 bases and J by 4 bases, with 14 bases left in between. Germline V gene lookup returns CDR1 SGHDN and CDR2 FVKESK. The CDR3 has 16 residues. CDR3 DNA sequence: TGTGCCAGCAGCCTTGGCCGGGGGGAGTATAATTCACCCCTCCACTTT. This sequence encodes CASSLGRGEYNSPLHF.

The CDR3 spells CASSEDQTSPNEQFF. CDR3 sequence (DNA): TGTGCCAGCAGTGAAGACCAGACTAGCCCCAATGAGCAGTTCTTC. This chain connects TRBV2 to TRBJ2-1; 7 bases are a match to TRBD2. There are 15 residues in the CDR3. With V trimmed by 1 base and J by 6 bases, 6 bases remained unmatched. CDR1 is SNHLY and CDR2 is FYNNEI in the germline V gene.

This sequence joins TRBV7-8 and TRBJ2-7, with 8 bases identical to TRBD1. J gave up 5 bases and V 5 bases, and 8 bases lay outside the gene matches. In germline, CDR1 is SGHVS, CDR2 FQNEAQ. The CDR3 contains 14 residues. The CDR3 protein is CASSQRTGWDEQYF. CDR3 sequence (DNA): TGTGCCAGCAGCCAAAGGACAGGGTGGGACGAGCAGTACTTC. The complete variable domain, with remaining parts taken from reference TRBV7-8 and TRBJ2-7, reads GAGVSQSPRYKVAKRGQDVALRCDPISGHVSLFWYQQALGQGPEFLTYFQNEAQLDKSGLPSDRFFAERPEGSVSTLKIQRTQQEDSAVYLCASSQRTGWDEQYFGPGTRLTVT.

The V call is TRBV12-5, the J call TRBJ2-7; a possible D gene is TRBD1 (6 bases). CDR1 and CDR2 (germline): LGHNT, FRNRAP. V dropped 8 bases and J dropped 5 bases, with 13 bases sitting between them. There are 12 residues in the CDR3. The CDR3: CASRGSSNEQYF. The DNA of the CDR3 is TGTGCTAGTAGGGGGTCTAGTAACGAGCAGTACTTC.

DNA of the CDR3: TGTGCCAGCAGCATATCCGGGACTAGCGGGAAAATAGATGCCTACAATGAGCAGTTCTTC. Translating it yields CASSISGTSGKIDAYNEQFF. This chain links TRBV21-1 with TRBJ2-1; no DNA check was done on the table's D call, TRBD2. TRBV21-1 is a listed pseudogene. CDR3 size: 20 residues.

The chain has TRBV7-6 and TRBJ2-7, with D possibly being TRBD2 (6 bases). The germline V and J ends were trimmed by 2 bases and 3 bases, with 23 bases remaining between them. The CDR3 length is 18 residues. Germline V gene sequence: CDR1 SGHVS, CDR2 FNYEAQ. The CDR3 DNA sequence: TGTGCCAGCAGCTTAACAATAGCGTACCCGGGACTCCTCTACGAGCAGTACTTC. Its protein is CASSLTIAYPGLLYEQYF.

The chain employs TRBV5-4 and TRBJ1-2; the D gene is possibly TRBD1 (6 bases). Trimming took off 0 bases at V and 3 bases at J, with 12 bases between the two ends. Germline V CDR1 and CDR2: SGHNT, YYREEE (reference sequence). The CDR3 consists of 15 residues. The CDR3 coding sequence is TGTGCCAGCAGCTTGGCTGGGGGCGCAGACTATGGCTACACCTTC. Translated: CASSLAGGADYGYTF.

CDR3 in amino acids: CAIRERQGQNTGELFF. CDR3 nucleotide sequence: TGTGCCATCAGGGAAAGACAGGGACAAAACACCGGGGAGCTGTTTTTT. This chain joins TRBV10-3 and TRBJ2-2; 7 bases align to TRBD1. This CDR3 is built from 16 residues. With 6 bases clipped from V and 2 bases from J, the junction kept 9 bases outside the gene matches. Per germline, CDR1 ENHRY and CDR2 SYGVKD.

This clone came up a few times. This sequence joins TRBV30 and TRBJ2-3; perhaps TRBD2 as D (6 bases). CDR3 length equals 14 residues. Trimming shortened V by 0 bases and J by 0 bases, and 7 bases separated the two germline ends. Germline lookup yields CDR1 GTSNPN and CDR2 SVGIG (reference sequence). CDR3 protein: CAWSVGLSTDTQYF. The DNA of the CDR3 is TGTGCCTGGAGTGTGGGACTCAGCACAGATACGCAGTATTTT.

V and J are TRBV5-4 and TRBJ2-5; TRBD1 is a possible D gene (5 bases). Deletions cut 0 bases from V and 0 bases from J, with 6 bases between. CDR3 length: 14 amino acids. Germline-derived CDR1 and CDR2 are SGHNT and YYREEE (reference sequence). The CDR3 protein is CASSLGTYQETQYF. The CDR3 region has the DNA TGTGCCAGCAGCTTGGGGACATACCAAGAGACCCAGTACTTC.

This clone has only one observation. The V gene is TRBV6-1, the J gene TRBJ1-2; D may be TRBD1 (5 bases). The length of the CDR3 is 14 residues. V shed 3 bases and J shed 7 bases, with 15 bases lying between them. Germline CDR1 and CDR2: MNHNS and SASEGT. CDR3 nucleotides: TGTGCCAGCAGTGAGGGGCAGGGCTTTTCTGGCTACACCTTC. Its translation is CASSEGQGFSGYTF.

DNA of the CDR3: TGTGCCAGCAGCTTAGTAGTCCCGGGACAGGGGCCGTACCGGTATGGCTACACCTTC. It yields the protein CASSLVVPGQGPYRYGYTF. This sequence joins TRBV13 and TRBJ1-2; 10 positions agree with TRBD1. This CDR3 has 19 amino acids. Unmatched junction bases numbered 16, after V lost 1 base and J lost 5 bases. The germline gives CDR1 PRHDT, CDR2 FYEKMQ (reference sequence).

The V and J genes are TRBV3-1 (or the pseudogene TRBV3-2) and TRBJ1-1; no definite D call. Per the germline V gene, CDR1 is LGHDT and CDR2 is YNNKEL (reference sequence). The germline V and J ends were trimmed by 7 bases and 0 bases, with 9 bases remaining between them. The CDR3 runs to 13 residues. CDR3 sequence (DNA): TGTGCCAGCATGTCGAGCATGAACACTGAAGCTTTCTTT. This gives the protein CASMSSMNTEAFF.

The gene calls are TRBV5-4 and TRBJ2-1, with 7 bases identical to TRBD2. Germline V lookup: CDR1 SGHNT, CDR2 YYREEE (reference sequence). V was pared by 4 bases and J by 4 bases, with 8 bases of the junction left unmatched. This CDR3 region has 15 residues. CDR3 sequence reads: CASSPPGRQYNEQFF. The CDR3 nucleotides read TGTGCCAGCAGCCCCCCCGGGAGGCAATACAATGAGCAGTTCTTC.

CDR3 protein: CASSGPGGGYTF. The CDR3 region has the DNA TGTGCCAGCAGTGGTCCAGGGGGCGGCTACACCTTC. The chain has TRBV28 and TRBJ1-2, with TRBD1 identical over 8 bases. J was trimmed by 8 bases and V by 5 bases; bases with no gene match: 4. The CDR3 has 12 residues. Looked up from germline, CDR1 is MDHEN and CDR2 is SYDVKM.

The chain has TRBV14 and TRBJ1-5; unclear D gene. The CDR3 is 14 amino acids. The V end lost 3 bases, the J end lost 5 bases, and 11 bases lay between the germline ends. CDR1 and CDR2 from the germline V gene are SGHDN and FVKESK. The CDR3 loop is CASSQGGGDQPQHF. As DNA, the CDR3 is TGTGCCAGCAGCCAGGGCGGAGGAGATCAGCCCCAGCATTTT.

The V call is TRBV30, the J call TRBJ2-3, with D tentatively TRBD2 (5 bases). CDR1 is GTSNPN and CDR2 is SVGIG in the germline V gene (reference sequence). The CDR3 extends over 13 amino acids. Deletions cut 2 bases from V and 5 bases from J, with 11 bases between. In nucleotides, the CDR3 is TGTGCCTGGAGTAGAGTAGAGGGAGATACGCAGTATTTT. Its translation: CAWSRVEGDTQYF.

The rearrangement joins TRBV28 to TRBJ1-4; the D is unclear. The CDR3 totals 13 residues. V lost 8 bases to trimming and J lost 8 bases, with 15 bases between them. Per the germline V gene, CDR1 is MDHEN and CDR2 is SYDVKM. Here the CDR3 reads CASCGSPYEKLFF. DNA for the CDR3: TGTGCCAGCTGCGGCAGCCCTTACGAAAAACTGTTTTTT.

The genes are TRBV6-5 and TRBJ1-5; 8 positions match TRBD1. CDR3 length: 15 amino acids. V was clipped by 7 bases and J by 3 bases; unmatched bases: 8. CDR1 and CDR2 from the germline V gene are MNHEY and SVGAGI. Here the CDR3 DNA reads TGTGCCAGCACCGAGATACAGGGGGTCAATCAGCCCCAGCATTTT. Translating it yields CASTEIQGVNQPQHF.

This rearrangement joins TRBV7-9 to TRBJ1-5; the D gene is possibly TRBD1 (5 bases). Germline CDR1 is SEHNR and CDR2 is FQNEAQ (reference sequence). Trimming stripped 1 base from V and 4 bases from J, with 8 bases between. CDR3 length: 14 residues. The CDR3 nucleotides read TGTGCCAGCAGCTTAGAGGCAGGGAATCAGCCCCAGCATTTT. Protein: CASSLEAGNQPQHF.

This clone occurred once. The V gene is TRBV14, the J gene TRBJ1-2, with TRBD1 matching 7 bases. The CDR3 totals 15 residues. Trimming took 4 bases from V and 5 from J; bases not matched to a gene: 10. The germline CDR1 and CDR2 sequences are SGHDN and FVKESK. This CDR3 is CASSLPPGQTYGYTF. CDR3 nucleotide sequence: TGTGCCAGCAGCCTTCCTCCGGGACAGACATATGGCTACACCTTC.

The rearrangement joins TRBV21-1 to TRBJ2-4; the DNA was not compared with TRBD1, the D call given in the table. TRBV21-1 is noted as a pseudogene. The CDR3 consists of 14 residues. CDR3 sequence: CASSKGPAKNIQYF. For the CDR3, the DNA is TGTGCCAGCAGCAAAGGGCCAGCCAAAAACATTCAGTACTTC.